The clone carrying this TCR beta chain was seen once. V shed 5 bases and J shed 1 base, with 11 bases lying between them. This CDR3 contains 15 residues. Germline loops: CDR1 LGHNA, CDR2 YSLEER. TCRdb reprocessed the RT-PCR reads via MiXCR and lists one record per CDR3 protein. The data hold 650,000 to 800,000 distinct CDR3 sequences, with 13% to 15% observed a single time. The chain carries TRBV4-3 and TRBJ2-2; the D gene could be TRBD1 or TRBD2 (5 bases each). The TCR was taken from a female donor in good health, serving as a healthy control. The sequenced sample was memory CD4+ T cells from blood. The CDR3 here is CASSYGAGNTGELFF. CDR3 in DNA: TGCGCCAGCAGCTACGGGGCAGGGAACACCGGGGAGCTGTTTTTT.